This T cell receptor (beta chain) is from a study of cytomegalovirus exposure and HLA in healthy donors. At the level of the study: It was reported in a later analysis that the same platform had been used for the 90 to 150 validation repertoires as for the roughly 670 first-cohort repertoires. Study results and limitations: The study flagged roughly 160 TCR beta chains as cytomegalovirus-associated.

The validation cohort, a group of 100 to 150 subjects, included the donors and was separate from the roughly 670-subject first cohort. V was clipped by 7 bases and J by 2 bases, with 6 bases between them. Germline CDR1 MDHEN, CDR2 SYDVKM. The CDR3 totals 13 residues. Assay used: immunoSEQ multiplex PCR; TCRdb lists only in-frame clones, some missing. The table shows more than 95,000 clones, with roughly 95% occurring only once. Regarding this clone: As yet, its antigen is unknown.

This receptor was obtained from a man between 18 and 35 years old in good health and CMV-seronegative. Sequencing input: PBMCs. This chain uses TRBV28 with TRBJ2-6, with unresolved D. CDR3 nucleotide sequence: TGTGCCAGCACCTCCCCTGGGGCCAACGTCCTGACTTTC. Protein product: CASTSPGANVLTF.